This is a list of T cell receptor beta chains from one sample in a study of blood T cell repertoires in COVID-19. Clones were sequenced by immunoSEQ multiplex PCR, and TCRdb holds only the in-frame ones, with some missing. The sample yields approximately 210,000 clones, roughly 80% seen once. Sequenced input: peripheral blood. The receptors here all came from a human donor in a cohort sampled during active COVID-19. The CDR3 runs from the conserved cysteine through the conserved F or W. A D gene is named only where the DNA matches it firmly. Some rows have no size entry. The others give once, few or many, or a class for an expanded clone.

TRBV25-1	TRBJ2-3	TRBD2	.	TGTGCCAGCAGTGACTCGACTAGCGGGAGGGTCGATACGCAGTATTTT	CASSDSTSGRVDTQYF
TRBV27	TRBJ1-2	.	.	TGTGCCAGCAGTAAACAGAGGGGGTATGGCTACACCTTC	CASSKQRGYGYTF
TRBV5-5	TRBJ2-5	TRBD2	.	TGTGCCAGCAGCTTGGCGAGCGGGAGGGCCTTGGGAGAGACCCAGTACTTC	CASSLASGRALGETQYF
TRBV18	TRBJ2-7	TRBD2	.	TGTGCCAGCTCACGAGCAGGGACTAGCGGGAACTACGAGCAGTACTTC	CASSRAGTSGNYEQYF
TRBV5-4	TRBJ2-1	.	.	TGTGCCAGCAGCTACGGGACTCCGCTTAATGAGCAGTTCTTC	CASSYGTPLNEQFF
TRBV6-2/TRBV6-3	TRBJ2-7	TRBD2	.	TGTGCCAGCAGTAGCGGGATGGGCGAGCAGTACTTC	CASSSGMGEQYF
TRBV18	TRBJ1-1	.	.	TGTGCCAGCTCACCGGGGGCTTCGGGCACTGAAGCTTTCTTT	CASSPGASGTEAFF
TRBV3-1/TRBV3-2	TRBJ2-1	TRBD1	.	TGTGCCAGCAGCCAAGATCCGGACAGGGGTGGGAATGAGCAGTTCTTC	CASSQDPDRGGNEQFF
TRBV27	TRBJ1-5	.	.	TGTGCCAGCAGTCCCTATCGAGGGCAAGTAAGGGAGCCCCAGCATTTT	CASSPYRGQVREPQHF
TRBV19	TRBJ1-2	.	.	TGTGCCAGTAGTATTGGCCCCGGGACTCCTGTCGGTGGCTACACCTTC	CASSIGPGTPVGGYTF
TRBV20-1	TRBJ2-7	.	.	TGCAGTGCTCGGAGCGGCCACGAGCAGTACTTC	CSARSGHEQYF
TRBV25-1	TRBJ2-2	TRBD1	.	TGTGCCAGCGGGGACAGGGGGCGGAAGAACACCGGGGAGCTGTTTTTT	CASGDRGRKNTGELFF
TRBV6-2/TRBV6-3	TRBJ2-1	.	.	TGTGCCAGCAGTTACGAGGGAGGATCCTACAATGAGCAGTTCTTC	CASSYEGGSYNEQFF
TRBV2	TRBJ2-1	.	.	TGTGCCCTGGGGCTACTGGGAAGCCCAGTTGAGCAGTTCTTC	CALGLLGSPVEQFF
TRBV28	TRBJ1-1	.	.	TGTGCCACCTGTTCGAGGGGGACTGAAGCTTTCTTT	CATCSRGTEAFF
TRBV19	TRBJ2-7	TRBD1	.	TGTGCCAGTAGTATCGGGACAGGGTATCCCTACGAGCAGTACTTC	CASSIGTGYPYEQYF
TRBV6-5	TRBJ1-2	TRBD1	.	TGTGCCAGCAGATTGACAGGGGAGGGCTATGGCTACACCTTC	CASRLTGEGYGYTF
TRBV11-3	TRBJ2-1	.	.	TGTGCCAGCAGCTTAGGAGACTGGGCCTACAATGAGCAGTTCTTC	CASSLGDWAYNEQFF
TRBV6-2/TRBV6-3	TRBJ2-1	TRBD1	.	TGTGCCAGCAGTAGCCACAGACAGGGACCTTACAATGAGCAGTTCTTC	CASSSHRQGPYNEQFF
TRBV28	TRBJ2-7	TRBD2	.	TGTGCCAGCAGTTTAGTGCGCCTAGCGGCCACCTACGAGCAGTACTTC	CASSLVRLAATYEQYF
TRBV7-6	TRBJ2-1	TRBD2	.	TGTGCCAGCAGCCCCCGGGGAGCGGGAGCCACCTACAATGAGCAGTTCTTC	CASSPRGAGATYNEQFF
TRBV29-1	TRBJ2-7	.	.	TGCAGCGTTTCAGGACAGACCTACGAGCAGTACTTC	CSVSGQTYEQYF
TRBV28	TRBJ1-6	.	.	TGTGCCAGCAGTTTTGGTCAGATTAATTCACCCCTCCACTTT	CASSFGQINSPLHF
TRBV4-1	TRBJ2-7	.	few	TGCGCCAGCAGCCAGCTAGTCACGGGAGAGCAGTACTTC	CASSQLVTGEQYF
TRBV27	TRBJ1-1	TRBD1	.	TGTGCCAGTCATGACAAGGGACAGGGGAACACTGAAGCTTTCTTT	CASHDKGQGNTEAFF
TRBV6-4	TRBJ2-7	.	.	TGTGCCAGCAGCTTACCAACAGGTCCCCCCACTCCCGTAGCCTACGAGCAGTACTTC	CASSLPTGPPTPVAYEQYF
TRBV28	TRBJ1-1	.	once	TGTGCCAGCAGTTTTAGAGACAGGCTAACTGAAGCTTTCTTT	CASSFRDRLTEAFF
TRBV30	TRBJ1-1	TRBD1	.	TGTGCCTGGAGTGTTACAGGGGGCACTGAAGCTTTCTTT	CAWSVTGGTEAFF
TRBV6-2/TRBV6-3	TRBJ2-5	.	once	TGTGCCAGCAGTTACTATCGTAGCCAGACCCAGTACTTC	CASSYYRSQTQYF
TRBV6-5	TRBJ2-7	TRBD1	.	TGTGCCAGCAGTTATACAGGGGGTAGGTCCTACGAGCAGTACTTC	CASSYTGGRSYEQYF
TRBV9	TRBJ2-1	TRBD2	.	TGTGCCAGCAGTGAAACTAGCGGGGTCTACAATGAGCAGTTCTTC	CASSETSGVYNEQFF
TRBV7-8	TRBJ2-7	TRBD2	.	TGTGCCAGCAGCACCGCGGGGCTAGCGGGGGCCTACGAGCAGTACTTC	CASSTAGLAGAYEQYF
TRBV6-5	TRBJ2-7	.	.	TGTGCCAGCAGTTACTCTCCGGACGAGCAGTACTTC	CASSYSPDEQYF
TRBV4-3	TRBJ2-1	.	.	TGCGCCAGCAGCCAAGGCACCGCCAGCTCCTACAATGAGCAGTTCTTC	CASSQGTASSYNEQFF
TRBV5-1	TRBJ1-2	TRBD1	.	TGCGCCAGCAGCTTGATGGGACAGGGAGGGTTGGGCTACACCTTC	CASSLMGQGGLGYTF
TRBV9	TRBJ1-1	TRBD1	.	TGTGCCAGCAGCCGGACAGGGCATGAGACTGAAGCTTTCTTT	CASSRTGHETEAFF
TRBV11-2	TRBJ2-7	.	.	TGTGCCAGCAGCCTAAGAGGTTACGAGCAGTACTTC	CASSLRGYEQYF
TRBV29-1	TRBJ1-6	.	.	TGCAGCGTGGCCTCAGGGGCGCAGGGTTCACCCCTCCACTTT	CSVASGAQGSPLHF
TRBV11-3	TRBJ2-3	.	.	TGTGCCAGCAGCTTAGGCGGTAGCACAGATACGCAGTATTTT	CASSLGGSTDTQYF
TRBV4-3	TRBJ1-3	TRBD1	.	TGCGCCAGCAGCCAAGAGACAGGGCCATTCTCTGGAAACACCATATATTTT	CASSQETGPFSGNTIYF
TRBV6-5	TRBJ1-5	TRBD1	.	TGTGCCAGCAGGATCAGACAGGGGACGAATCAGCCCCAGCATTTT	CASRIRQGTNQPQHF
TRBV15	TRBJ1-5	.	.	TGTGCCACCAGCAGAGGCAGAAATCAGCCCCAGCATTTT	CATSRGRNQPQHF
TRBV4-3	TRBJ2-1	.	.	TGCGCCAGCAGCCAAGTTTATAACAATGAGCAGTTCTTC	CASSQVYNNEQFF
TRBV24-1	TRBJ1-5	.	.	TGTGCCACCAGTGATTCGCGGGACGCTATTCAACCCCAGCATTTT	CATSDSRDAIQPQHF
TRBV9	TRBJ2-3	.	.	TGTGCCAGCAGCGTAGGAGTGGGGGCAGGGTCCGGAGGCACAGATACGCAGTATTTT	CASSVGVGAGSGGTDTQYF
TRBV5-1	TRBJ1-2	TRBD1	.	TGCGCCAGCAGCCAGGGGGTGACAAGTAACTATGGCTACACCTTC	CASSQGVTSNYGYTF
TRBV29-1	TRBJ1-1	.	.	TGCAGCGTTCGGTTCGCGGGAGGCACTGAAGCTTTCTTT	CSVRFAGGTEAFF
TRBV7-9	TRBJ1-1	.	few	TGTGCCAGCAGCTTGGGGAGGCAAGCTTTCTTT	CASSLGRQAFF
TRBV19	TRBJ1-5	.	.	TGTGCCAGTAGTATAGATGACAGGTGGGCCCAGCATTTT	CASSIDDRWAQHF
TRBV28	TRBJ1-3	.	few	TGTGCCAGCAGTTCCAGAACCTCTGGAAACACCATATATTTT	CASSSRTSGNTIYF
TRBV28	TRBJ2-7	.	.	TGTGCCAGCAGACCCGGGACTCTGGGGGAGCAGTACTTC	CASRPGTLGEQYF
TRBV6-5	TRBJ2-2	.	.	TGTGCCACCGTTAGTCGGGAGAACACCGGGGAGCTGTTTTTT	CATVSRENTGELFF
TRBV6-5	TRBJ1-1	.	once	TGTGCCAGCAGTTACTCAATTCAGGGTTCCACTGAAGCTTTCTTT	CASSYSIQGSTEAFF
TRBV12-2	TRBJ2-1	.	.	TGTGCAAGTCGCCTGGGGAGGATCGACAATGAGCAGTTCTTC	CASRLGRIDNEQFF